This T cell receptor (beta chain) was sequenced in a study of T cells of healthy individuals. This CDR3 has 16 residues. Trimming cost V 2 bases and J 0 bases, with 10 bases left between them. Germline V gene data show CDR1 as MNHEY and CDR2 as SVGEGT. TCRdb re-analysed the 5' RACE reads in MiXCR, keeping a single row per CDR3 protein. The sample contains 95,000 to 100,000 distinct CDR3 sequences, roughly a sixth of which appear only once. The V and J genes are TRBV6-2 or TRBV6-3 and TRBJ2-2, with D possibly being TRBD1 (6 bases). The clonotype comes from a human donor in good health. DNA for the CDR3: TGTGCCAGCAGTTACATACAGGGCTCGAACACCGGGGAGCTGTTTTTT. Amino acids: CASSYIQGSNTGELFF.